Shown below are 6 T cell receptor beta chains from a single sample sequenced in a study of early T cells in non-severe SARS-CoV-2 infection. TCRdb re-derived calls from the 5' RACE reads in MiXCR, one entry per CDR3 protein. The sample has fewer than 50,000 distinct CDR3 sequences, 9% to 15% seen once. Material for sequencing was whole blood. The source is an adult who was a healthcare worker with PCR-confirmed SARS-CoV-2 infection or an uninfected control (not recorded which).

The rearrangement joins TRBV29-1 to TRBJ2-2; 7 bases map to TRBD1. This CDR3 has 13 residues. Germline CDR1 reads SQVTM; CDR2 reads ANQGSEA. V lost 8 bases to trimming and J lost 4 bases; unmatched junction nucleotides: 7. The CDR3 DNA reads as TGCAGCCATCAGGGGGATGGCACCGGGGAGCTGTTTTTT. Translated, it gives CSHQGDGTGELFF.

The gene calls are TRBV7-3 and TRBJ2-3; D remains ambiguous. V was shortened by 4 bases and J by 3 bases, with 8 bases between the two germline ends. The length of the CDR3 is 13 residues. Germline V gene data show CDR1 as SGHTA and CDR2 as FQGTGA. The CDR3 DNA reads as TGTGCCAGCAGCTCGACCTTAACAGATACGCAGTATTTT. This gives the protein CASSSTLTDTQYF.

The chain links TRBV7-9 to TRBJ2-1; D unresolved. This CDR3 comprises 12 residues. Germline lookup yields CDR1 SEHNR and CDR2 FQNEAQ (reference sequence). V was cut by 2 bases and J by 5 bases, with 4 bases left in between. CDR3: CASSLYDNEQFF. Here the CDR3 DNA reads TGTGCCAGCAGCTTATACGACAATGAGCAGTTCTTC.

In its sample, this clonotype was seen a few times. The chain couples TRBV11-1 to TRBJ1-1; D is uncertain. The CDR3 sequence is 14 residues long. V was clipped by 3 bases and J by 1 base, with 9 bases between them. The germline CDR1 and CDR2 sequences are SGHAT and FQDESV (reference sequence). In DNA, the CDR3 is TGTGCCAGCAGCTTTCAGTCGTGGAACACTGAAGCTTTCTTT. Protein sequence: CASSFQSWNTEAFF.

This clonotype has a handful of counts. The V call is TRBV20-1, the J call TRBJ2-5; D gene ambiguous. With 5 bases removed from V and 5 bases from J, the gap between germline ends came to 6 bases. The CDR3 runs 10 residues. The germline V gene has CDR1 DFQATT and CDR2 SNEGSKA (reference sequence). The chain's CDR3 is CSAGMETQYF. The CDR3 DNA follows: TGCAGTGCTGGCATGGAGACCCAGTACTTC.

This clonotype was detected ten times or more. V usage is TRBV18 and J usage is TRBJ1-1; 7 bases map to TRBD1. Unmatched junction bases numbered 5, after V lost 5 bases and J lost 2 bases. Germline V gives CDR1 KGHSH, CDR2 LQKENI. This CDR3 is built from 14 residues. The CDR3 DNA is TGTGCCAGCTCAGAGACAGGGACCAACACTGAAGCTTTCTTT. It is translated as CASSETGTNTEAFF.